This TCR beta chain was recorded in a study of blood T cell repertoires in COVID-19. Trimming took off 4 bases at V and 3 bases at J, with 10 bases between the two ends. The CDR3 is 14 amino acids. The germline CDR1 and CDR2 sequences are SGHVS and FQNEAQ. TCRdb keeps only in-frame clones here, not all; method: immunoSEQ multiplex PCR. The data show about 74,000 clones, with almost 85% seen just once and 30% to 45% held by the top ten. The sequenced sample consisted of peripheral blood. The clonotype originates from a man between 65 and 85 years old with acute or convalescent COVID-19. This rearrangement joins TRBV7-8 to TRBJ1-5; D remains unclear. For the CDR3, the DNA is TGTGCCAGCAGCTCGACGGGTACCAATCAGCCCCAGCATTTT. Translating gives CASSSTGTNQPQHF.